This entry features one TCR beta chain sequence. Its antigen remains unidentified. This PCR relied on a set of 60 Vbeta primers and 13 Jbeta primers. Produced via immunoSEQ multiplex PCR; TCRdb's table is partial and in-frame only. The table includes 100,000 to 150,000 clones, roughly 70% detected once. The data were obtained in a study of cytomegalovirus exposure and HLA in healthy donors. Findings of the study overall: Donor immune exposure was known only as CMV serostatus. It was taken for granted in presence/absence analyses that sequencing depth across donors was roughly uniform. Links to common viral pathogens appeared, in a later analysis, for several of the most significant clusters.

Sequences were obtained from PBMCs. This TCR was sampled from a woman between 35 and 50 years old in good health and CMV-seropositive.

This CDR3 is CASSVEPFSQAEQFF. CDR3 sequence (DNA): TGTGCCAGCAGCGTAGAACCCTTTTCGCAGGCTGAGCAGTTCTTC. This rearrangement joins TRBV9 to TRBJ2-1; D call uncertain. The length of the CDR3 is 15 residues. The V end was cut by 0 bases, the J end by 9 bases, with 16 bases between. The germline V gene encodes CDR1 SGDLS and CDR2 YYNGEE.